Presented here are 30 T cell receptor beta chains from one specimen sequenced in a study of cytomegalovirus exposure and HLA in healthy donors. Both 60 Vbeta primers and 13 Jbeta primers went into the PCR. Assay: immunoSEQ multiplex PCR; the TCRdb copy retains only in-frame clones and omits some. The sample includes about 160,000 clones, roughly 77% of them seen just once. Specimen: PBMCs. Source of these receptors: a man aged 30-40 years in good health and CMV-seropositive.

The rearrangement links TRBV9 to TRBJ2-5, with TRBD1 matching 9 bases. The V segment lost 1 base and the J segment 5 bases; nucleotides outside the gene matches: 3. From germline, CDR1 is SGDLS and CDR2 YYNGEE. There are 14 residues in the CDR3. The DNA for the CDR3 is TGTGCCAGCAGCGTAACAGGGGGCAAGGAGACCCAGTACTTC. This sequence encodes CASSVTGGKETQYF.

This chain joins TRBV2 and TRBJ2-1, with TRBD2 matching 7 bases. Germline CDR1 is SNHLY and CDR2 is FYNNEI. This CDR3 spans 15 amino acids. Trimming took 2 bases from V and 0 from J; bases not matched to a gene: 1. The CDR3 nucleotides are TGTGCCAGCAGTGAAACGGGGGGCTCCTACAATGAGCAGTTCTTC. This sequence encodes CASSETGGSYNEQFF.

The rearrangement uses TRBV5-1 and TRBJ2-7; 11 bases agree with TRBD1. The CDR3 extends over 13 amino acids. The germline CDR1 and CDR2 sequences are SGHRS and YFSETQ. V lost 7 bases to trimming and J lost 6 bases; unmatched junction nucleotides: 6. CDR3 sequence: CASGSGTGGEQYF. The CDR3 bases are TGCGCCAGCGGCTCCGGGACAGGGGGCGAGCAGTACTTC. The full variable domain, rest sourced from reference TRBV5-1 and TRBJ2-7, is KAGVTQTPRYLIKTRGQQVTLSCSPISGHRSVSWYQQTPGQGLQFLFEYFSETQRNKGNFPGRFSGRQFSNSRSEMNVSTLELGDSALYLCASGSGTGGEQYFGPGTRLTVT.

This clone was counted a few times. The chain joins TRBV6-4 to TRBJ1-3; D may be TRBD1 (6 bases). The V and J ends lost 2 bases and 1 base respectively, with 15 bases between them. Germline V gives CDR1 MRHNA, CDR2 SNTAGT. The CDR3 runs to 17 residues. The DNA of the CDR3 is TGTGCCAGCAGTGACCGGACCCCACAGGGATCTGGAAACACCATATATTTT. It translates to CASSDRTPQGSGNTIYF.

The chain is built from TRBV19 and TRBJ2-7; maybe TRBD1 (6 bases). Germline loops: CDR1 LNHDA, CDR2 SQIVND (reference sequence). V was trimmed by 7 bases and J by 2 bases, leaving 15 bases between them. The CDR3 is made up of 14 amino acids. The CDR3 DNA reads TGTGCCAGTACCCAGACAGGCGATCCCTACGAGCAGTACTTC. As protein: CASTQTGDPYEQYF.

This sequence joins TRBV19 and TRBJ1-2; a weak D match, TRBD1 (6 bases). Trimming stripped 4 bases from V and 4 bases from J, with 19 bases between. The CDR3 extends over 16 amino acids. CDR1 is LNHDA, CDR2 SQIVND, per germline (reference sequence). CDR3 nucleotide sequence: TGTGCCAGTAGTACCCGGGACACCCTAACGGCCTATGGCTACACCTTC. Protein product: CASSTRDTLTAYGYTF.

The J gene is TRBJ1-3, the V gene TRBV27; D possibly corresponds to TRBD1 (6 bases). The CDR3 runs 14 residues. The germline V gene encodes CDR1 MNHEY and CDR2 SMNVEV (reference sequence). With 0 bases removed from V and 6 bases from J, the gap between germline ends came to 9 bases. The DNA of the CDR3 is TGTGCCAGCAGTTTATCGGGGGGGCAAAACACCATATATTTT. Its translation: CASSLSGGQNTIYF.

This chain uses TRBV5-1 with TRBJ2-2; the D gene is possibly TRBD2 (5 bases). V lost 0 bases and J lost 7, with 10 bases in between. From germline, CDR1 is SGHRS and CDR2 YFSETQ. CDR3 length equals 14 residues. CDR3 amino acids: CASSLELGIGELFF. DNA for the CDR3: TGCGCCAGCAGCTTGGAACTAGGGATCGGGGAGCTGTTTTTT.

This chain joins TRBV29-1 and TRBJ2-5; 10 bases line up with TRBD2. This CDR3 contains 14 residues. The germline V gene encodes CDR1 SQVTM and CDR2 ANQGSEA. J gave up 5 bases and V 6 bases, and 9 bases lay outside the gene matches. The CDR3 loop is CSVESGGATETQYF. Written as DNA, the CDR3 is TGCAGCGTGGAAAGCGGGGGGGCCACCGAGACCCAGTACTTC.

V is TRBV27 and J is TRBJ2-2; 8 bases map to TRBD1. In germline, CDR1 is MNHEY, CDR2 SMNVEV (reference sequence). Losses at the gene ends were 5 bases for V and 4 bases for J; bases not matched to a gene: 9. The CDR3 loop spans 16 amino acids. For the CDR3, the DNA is TGTGCCAGCAGTATCGGACAGGGAATTCGCACCGGGGAGCTGTTTTTT. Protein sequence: CASSIGQGIRTGELFF.

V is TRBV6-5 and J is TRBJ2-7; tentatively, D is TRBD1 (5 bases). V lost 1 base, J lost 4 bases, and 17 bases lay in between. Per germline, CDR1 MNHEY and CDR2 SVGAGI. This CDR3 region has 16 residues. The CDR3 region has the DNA TGTGCCAGCAGTTACTATCCCAGGGAAGATCGATACGAGCAGTACTTC. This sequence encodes CASSYYPREDRYEQYF.

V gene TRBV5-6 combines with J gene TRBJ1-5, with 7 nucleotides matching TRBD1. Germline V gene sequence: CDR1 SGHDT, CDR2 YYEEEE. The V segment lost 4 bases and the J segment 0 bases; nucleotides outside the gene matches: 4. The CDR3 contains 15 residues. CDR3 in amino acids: CASSRTGISNQPQHF. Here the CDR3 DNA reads TGTGCCAGCAGCCGGACAGGAATTAGCAATCAGCCCCAGCATTTT.

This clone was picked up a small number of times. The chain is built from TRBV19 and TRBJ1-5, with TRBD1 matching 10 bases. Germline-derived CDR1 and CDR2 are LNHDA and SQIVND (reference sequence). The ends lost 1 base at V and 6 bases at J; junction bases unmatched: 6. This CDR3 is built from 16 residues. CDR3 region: CASSIGGTGVGQPQHF. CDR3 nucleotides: TGTGCCAGTAGTATAGGTGGGACAGGGGTAGGTCAGCCCCAGCATTTT.

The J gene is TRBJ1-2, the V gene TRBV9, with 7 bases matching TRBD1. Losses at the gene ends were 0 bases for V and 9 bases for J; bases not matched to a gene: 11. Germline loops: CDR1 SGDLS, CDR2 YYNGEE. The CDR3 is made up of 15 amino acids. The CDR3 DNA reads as TGTGCCAGCAGCGTAGCCCCCCGGACAGGCTTGAGCTACACCTTC. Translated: CASSVAPRTGLSYTF.

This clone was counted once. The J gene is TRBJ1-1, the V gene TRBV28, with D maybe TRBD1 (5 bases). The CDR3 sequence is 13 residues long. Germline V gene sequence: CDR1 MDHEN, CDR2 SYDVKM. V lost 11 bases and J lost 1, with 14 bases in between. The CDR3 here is CAGGKKPNTEAFF. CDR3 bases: TGTGCCGGGGGGAAGAAACCGAACACTGAAGCTTTCTTT.

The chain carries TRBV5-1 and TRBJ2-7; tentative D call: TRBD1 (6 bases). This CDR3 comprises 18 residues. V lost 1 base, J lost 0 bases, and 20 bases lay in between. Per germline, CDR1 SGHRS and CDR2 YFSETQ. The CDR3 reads CASSLRSATGRSSYEQYF. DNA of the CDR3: TGCGCCAGCAGCTTGAGGTCTGCGACAGGCAGGAGCTCCTACGAGCAGTACTTC.

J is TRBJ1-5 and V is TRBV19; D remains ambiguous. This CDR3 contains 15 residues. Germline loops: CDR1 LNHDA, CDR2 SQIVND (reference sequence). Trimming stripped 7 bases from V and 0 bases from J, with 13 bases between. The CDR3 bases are TGTGCCAGTAACTTACGGGAGGGTAGCAATCAGCCCCAGCATTTT. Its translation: CASNLREGSNQPQHF.

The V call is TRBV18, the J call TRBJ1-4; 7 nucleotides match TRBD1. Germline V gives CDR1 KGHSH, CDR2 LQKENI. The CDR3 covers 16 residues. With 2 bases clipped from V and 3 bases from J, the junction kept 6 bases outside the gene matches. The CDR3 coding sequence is TGTGCCAGCTCACCAGGTACAGGGGTGGCTAATGAAAAACTGTTTTTT. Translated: CASSPGTGVANEKLFF.

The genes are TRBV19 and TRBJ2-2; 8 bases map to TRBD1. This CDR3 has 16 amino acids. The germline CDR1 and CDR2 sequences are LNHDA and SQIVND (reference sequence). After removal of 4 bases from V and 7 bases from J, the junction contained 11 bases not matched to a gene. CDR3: CASSTQTGDGFGELFF. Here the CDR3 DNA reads TGTGCCAGTAGTACCCAGACAGGGGACGGGTTCGGGGAGCTGTTTTTT.

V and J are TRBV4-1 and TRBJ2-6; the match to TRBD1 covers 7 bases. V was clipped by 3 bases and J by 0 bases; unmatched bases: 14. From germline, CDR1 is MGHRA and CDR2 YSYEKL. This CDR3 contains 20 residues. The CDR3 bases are TGCGCCAGCAGCCATCCACCGCAGGGGGACATACACTCTGGGGCCAACGTCCTGACTTTC. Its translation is CASSHPPQGDIHSGANVLTF.

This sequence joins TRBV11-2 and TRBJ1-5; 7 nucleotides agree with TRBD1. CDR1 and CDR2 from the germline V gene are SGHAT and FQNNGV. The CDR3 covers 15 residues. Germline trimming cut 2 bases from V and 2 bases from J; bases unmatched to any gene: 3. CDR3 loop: CASSLNRGGNQPQHF. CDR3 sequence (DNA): TGTGCCAGCAGCTTAAACAGGGGAGGCAATCAGCCCCAGCATTTT.

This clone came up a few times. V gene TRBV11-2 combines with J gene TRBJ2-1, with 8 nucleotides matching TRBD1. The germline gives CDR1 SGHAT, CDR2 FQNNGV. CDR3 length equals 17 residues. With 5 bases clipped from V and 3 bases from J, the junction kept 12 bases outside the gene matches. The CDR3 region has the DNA TGTGCCAGCAGCCCAAAGGGCACAGGGGGATTCTACAATGAGCAGTTCTTC. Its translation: CASSPKGTGGFYNEQFF.

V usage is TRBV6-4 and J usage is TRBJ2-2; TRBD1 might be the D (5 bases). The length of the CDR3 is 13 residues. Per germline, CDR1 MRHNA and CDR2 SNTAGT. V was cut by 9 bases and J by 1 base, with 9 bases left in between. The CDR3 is CARAQENTGELFF. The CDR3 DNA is TGTGCCAGAGCACAGGAGAACACCGGGGAGCTGTTTTTT.

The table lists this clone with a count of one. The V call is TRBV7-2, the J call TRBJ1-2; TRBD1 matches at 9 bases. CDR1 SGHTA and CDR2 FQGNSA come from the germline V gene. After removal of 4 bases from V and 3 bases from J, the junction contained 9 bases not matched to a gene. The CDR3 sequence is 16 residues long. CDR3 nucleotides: TGTGCCAGCAGCTCAAAACCGGGACAGGGTCACTATGGCTACACCTTC. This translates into CASSSKPGQGHYGYTF.

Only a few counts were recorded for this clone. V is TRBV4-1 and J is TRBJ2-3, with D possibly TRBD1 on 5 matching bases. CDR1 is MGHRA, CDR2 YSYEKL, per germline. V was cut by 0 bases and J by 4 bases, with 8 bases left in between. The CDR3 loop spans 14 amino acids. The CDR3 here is CASSQDRGADTQYF. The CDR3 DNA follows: TGCGCCAGCAGCCAAGATAGGGGTGCAGATACGCAGTATTTT.

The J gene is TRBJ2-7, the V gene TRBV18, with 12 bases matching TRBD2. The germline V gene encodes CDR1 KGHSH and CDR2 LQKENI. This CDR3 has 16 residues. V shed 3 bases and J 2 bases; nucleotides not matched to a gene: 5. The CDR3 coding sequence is TGTGCCAGCTCACCCCTAGCGGGGGGGGTTACCTACGAGCAGTACTTC. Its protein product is CASSPLAGGVTYEQYF.

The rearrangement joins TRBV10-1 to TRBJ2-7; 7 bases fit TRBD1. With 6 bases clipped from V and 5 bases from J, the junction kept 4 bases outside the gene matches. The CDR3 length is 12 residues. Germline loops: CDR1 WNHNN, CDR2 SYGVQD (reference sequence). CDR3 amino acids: CASRGQGDEQYF. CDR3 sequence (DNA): TGCGCCAGCAGGGGGCAGGGGGACGAGCAGTACTTC.

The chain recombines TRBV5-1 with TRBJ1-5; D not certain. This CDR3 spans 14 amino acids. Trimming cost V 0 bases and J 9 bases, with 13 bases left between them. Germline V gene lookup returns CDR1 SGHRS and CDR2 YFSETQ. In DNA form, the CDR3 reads TGCGCCAGCAGCTTGGAAGGGCCACGGGGGCCCCAGCATTTT. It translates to CASSLEGPRGPQHF.

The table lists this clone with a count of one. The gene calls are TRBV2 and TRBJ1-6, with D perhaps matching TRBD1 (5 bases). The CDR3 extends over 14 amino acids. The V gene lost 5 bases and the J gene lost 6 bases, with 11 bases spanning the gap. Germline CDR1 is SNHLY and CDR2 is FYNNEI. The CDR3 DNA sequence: TGTGCCAGCAGTCAGTCAGGGTTTAATTCACCCCTCCACTTT. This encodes CASSQSGFNSPLHF.

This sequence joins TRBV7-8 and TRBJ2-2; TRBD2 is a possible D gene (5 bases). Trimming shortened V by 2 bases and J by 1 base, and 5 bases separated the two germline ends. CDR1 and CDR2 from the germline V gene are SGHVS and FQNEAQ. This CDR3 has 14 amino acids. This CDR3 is CASSLRGNTGELFF. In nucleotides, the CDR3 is TGTGCCAGCAGCTTACGGGGGAACACCGGGGAGCTGTTTTTT.